A selection of T cell receptor beta chains follows, all from one sample in a study of regulatory T cells in long-lasting Graves disease. TCRdb recomputed calls from the multiplex PCR reads with MiXCR, one row per CDR3 protein. Here the sample spans 560,000 or so distinct CDR3 sequences, 15% to 20% being singletons. The same data also went into a second study, on T cells in Graves' hyperthyroidism and ophthalmopathy.

Material: peripheral blood mononuclear cells (PBMCs), obtained at new diagnosis, from a patient treated with antithyroid drugs. The origin of the receptors is a man between 18 and 35 years old with Graves disease. CDR3s include the opening cysteine and the closing phenylalanine or tryptophan. Fields, in order: clone size, CDR3 length, V gene, J gene, D gene, CDR3 protein, CDR3 DNA. The D gene is left open where the match is weak. Size is omitted from some rows. Given values are once, few, many or a class for expanded clones.

few	16	TRBV5-1	TRBJ1-6	-	CASSLAQGHYNSPLHF	TGCGCCAGCAGCTTGGCCCAAGGACATTATAATTCACCCCTCCACTTT
many	12	TRBV15	TRBJ2-5	-	CATGTAQETQYF	TGTGCCACCGGGACTGCCCAAGAGACCCAGTACTTC
-	17	TRBV5-1	TRBJ2-3	-	CASSLEAGAFGTDTQYF	TGCGCCAGCAGCTTGGAGGCAGGGGCCTTCGGCACAGATACGCAGTATTTT
-	15	TRBV12-3/TRBV12-4	TRBJ1-1	-	CASSSWDWENTEAFF	TGTGCCAGCAGCTCATGGGACTGGGAAAACACTGAAGCTTTCTTT
once	14	TRBV28	TRBJ1-5	-	CASSEQGLYQPQHF	TGTGCCAGCAGTGAACAGGGTTTGTATCAGCCCCAGCATTTT
few	14	TRBV10-3	TRBJ2-6	-	CAISWESGANVLTF	TGTGCCATCTCATGGGAATCCGGGGCCAACGTCCTGACTTTC
-	13	TRBV5-6	TRBJ2-6	TRBD1	CASSPTGVGGETF	TGTGCCAGCAGCCCTACAGGGGTTGGGGGAGAAACTTTC
many	18	TRBV6-2/TRBV6-3	TRBJ2-1	TRBD2	CASSESLEAGVEYNEQFF	TGTGCCAGCAGTGAATCGTTAGAAGCGGGAGTTGAGTACAATGAGCAGTTCTTC
-	18	TRBV9	TRBJ1-1	TRBD1	CASSGYRGSFGTNTEAFF	TGTGCCAGCAGCGGATACAGGGGTAGCTTTGGTACGAACACTGAAGCTTTCTTT
many	17	TRBV28	TRBJ1-1	-	CASSSIWGAEMNTEAFF	TGTGCCAGCAGTTCCATTTGGGGGGCCGAAATGAACACTGAAGCTTTCTTT
-	17	TRBV4-1	TRBJ1-2	-	CAGSPGAPGAINYGYTF	TGCGCCGGCAGCCCCGGCGCGCCAGGGGCTATTAACTATGGCTACACCTTC
many	14	TRBV10-3	TRBJ2-7	TRBD2	CAIRPISGRNEQYF	TGTGCCATCAGGCCGATTAGCGGGAGGAACGAGCAGTACTTC
-	12	TRBV29-1	TRBJ2-1	TRBD2	CSVGPGRDEQFF	TGCAGCGTTGGGCCCGGGAGGGATGAGCAGTTCTTC
-	14	TRBV20-1	TRBJ2-1	-	CSAREAGTYNEQFF	TGCAGTGCTAGAGAGGCAGGGACCTACAATGAGCAGTTCTTC
once	15	TRBV19	TRBJ2-3	-	CASSTRRQGTDTQYF	TGTGCCAGTAGTACTCGACGCCAGGGCACAGATACGCAGTATTTT
many	14	TRBV7-8	TRBJ2-5	-	CASSEFDGQETQYF	TGTGCCAGCAGCGAGTTTGACGGCCAAGAGACCCAGTACTTC
-	15	TRBV5-1	TRBJ1-1	TRBD1	CASSPWTGANTEAFF	TGCGCCAGCAGCCCATGGACAGGGGCGAACACTGAAGCTTTCTTT
few	17	TRBV7-3	TRBJ2-1	TRBD2	CASSLTGVRLAANEQFF	TGTGCCAGCAGCTTAACTGGGGTGAGACTAGCGGCCAATGAGCAGTTCTTC